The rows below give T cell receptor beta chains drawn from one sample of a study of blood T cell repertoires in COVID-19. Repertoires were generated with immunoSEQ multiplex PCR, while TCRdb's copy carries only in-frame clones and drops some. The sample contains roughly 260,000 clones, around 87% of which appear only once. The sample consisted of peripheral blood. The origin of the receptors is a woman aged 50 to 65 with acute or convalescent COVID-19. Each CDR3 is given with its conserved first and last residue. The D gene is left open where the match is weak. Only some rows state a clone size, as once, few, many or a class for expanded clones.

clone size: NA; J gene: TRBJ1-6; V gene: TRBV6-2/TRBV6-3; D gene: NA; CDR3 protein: CASSYRGESYNSPLHF; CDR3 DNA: TGTGCCAGCAGTTACCGCGGGGAGTCCTATAATTCACCCCTCCACTTT
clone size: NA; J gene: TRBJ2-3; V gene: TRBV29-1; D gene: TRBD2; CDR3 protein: CSVGGRATNTQYF; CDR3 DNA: TGCAGCGTAGGCGGGAGGGCCACGAATACGCAGTATTTT
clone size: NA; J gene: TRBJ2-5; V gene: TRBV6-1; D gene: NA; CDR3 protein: CASSGAWGFQETQYF; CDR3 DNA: TGTGCCAGCAGTGGAGCGTGGGGCTTCCAAGAGACCCAGTACTTC
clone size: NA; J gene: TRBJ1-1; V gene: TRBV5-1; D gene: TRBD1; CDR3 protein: CASTRDRGFMNTEAFF; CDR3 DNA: TGCGCCAGCACCCGGGACAGGGGGTTCATGAACACTGAAGCTTTCTTT
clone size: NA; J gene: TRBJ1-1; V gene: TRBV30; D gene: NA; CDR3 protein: CAWSEDRGTEAFF; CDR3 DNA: TGTGCCTGGAGTGAAGACAGAGGCACTGAAGCTTTCTTT
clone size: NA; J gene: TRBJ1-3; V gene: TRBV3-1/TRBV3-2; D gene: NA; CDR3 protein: CASAGAGTSTGNTIYF; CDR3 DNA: TGTGCCAGCGCGGGGGCAGGAACTTCTACTGGAAACACCATATATTTT
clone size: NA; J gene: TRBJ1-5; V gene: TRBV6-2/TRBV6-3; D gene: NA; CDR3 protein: CASSSRGGGQPQHF; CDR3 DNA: TGTGCCAGCAGTTCTAGGGGAGGGGGTCAGCCCCAGCATTTT
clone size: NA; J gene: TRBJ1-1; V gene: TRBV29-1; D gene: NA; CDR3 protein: CSVDSSPGNTEAFF; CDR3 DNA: TGCAGCGTTGATAGTTCTCCAGGGAACACTGAAGCTTTCTTT
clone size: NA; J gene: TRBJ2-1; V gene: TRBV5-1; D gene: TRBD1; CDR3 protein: CASSLVATGGNEQFF; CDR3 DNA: TGCGCCAGCAGCTTGGTGGCGACAGGGGGTAATGAGCAGTTCTTC
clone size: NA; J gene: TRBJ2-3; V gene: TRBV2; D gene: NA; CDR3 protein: CASSEALEDTQYF; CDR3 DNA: TGTGCCAGCAGTGAAGCGTTAGAGGATACGCAGTATTTT
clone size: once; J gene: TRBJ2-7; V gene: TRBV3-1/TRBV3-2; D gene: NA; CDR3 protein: CASSPQESEQYF; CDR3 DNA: TGTGCCAGCAGTCCTCAGGAAAGCGAGCAGTACTTC
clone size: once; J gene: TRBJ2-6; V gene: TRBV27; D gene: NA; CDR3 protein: CASMRSPSGANVLTF; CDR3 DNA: TGTGCCAGCATGAGGAGCCCCTCTGGGGCCAACGTCCTGACTTTC
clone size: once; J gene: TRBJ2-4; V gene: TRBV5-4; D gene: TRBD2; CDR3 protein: CASSLEGRDIQYF; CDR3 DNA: TGTGCCAGCAGCTTGGAAGGGAGGGACATTCAGTACTTC
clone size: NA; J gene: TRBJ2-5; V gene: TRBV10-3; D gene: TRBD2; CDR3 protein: CAVSGALETQYF; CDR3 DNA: TGTGCTGTAAGCGGGGCACTAGAGACCCAGTACTTC
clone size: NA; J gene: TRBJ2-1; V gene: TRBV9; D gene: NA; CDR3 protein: CASSVGASNEQFF; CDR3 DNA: TGTGCCAGCAGCGTAGGCGCGAGCAATGAGCAGTTCTTC
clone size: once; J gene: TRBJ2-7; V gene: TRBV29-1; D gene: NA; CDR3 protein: CSVVRGTGSSYEQYF; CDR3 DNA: TGCAGCGTTGTCAGAGGCACTGGGAGCTCCTACGAGCAGTACTTC
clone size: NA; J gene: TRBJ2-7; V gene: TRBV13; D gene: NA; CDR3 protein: CASSLGTRSGEQYF; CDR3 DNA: TGTGCCAGCAGCTTAGGTACCAGGTCAGGGGAGCAGTACTTC
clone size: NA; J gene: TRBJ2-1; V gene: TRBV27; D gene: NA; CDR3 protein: CASSLSLGPYNEQFF; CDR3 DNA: TGTGCCAGCAGTTTATCACTAGGCCCTTACAATGAGCAGTTCTTC
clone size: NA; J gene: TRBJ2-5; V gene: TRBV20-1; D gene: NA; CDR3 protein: CSASMSGVKETQYF; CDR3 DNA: TGCAGTGCTAGTATGTCGGGAGTCAAAGAGACCCAGTACTTC
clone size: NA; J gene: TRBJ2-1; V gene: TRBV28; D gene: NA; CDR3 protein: CASPPPGARYNEQFF; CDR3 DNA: TGTGCCAGCCCACCCCCAGGGGCTCGATACAATGAGCAGTTCTTC
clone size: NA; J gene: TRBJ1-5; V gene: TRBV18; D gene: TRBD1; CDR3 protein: CASSPTLTHGQGSTQPQHF; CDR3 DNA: TGTGCCAGCTCACCAACACTCACCCATGGACAGGGGAGTACTCAGCCCCAGCATTTT
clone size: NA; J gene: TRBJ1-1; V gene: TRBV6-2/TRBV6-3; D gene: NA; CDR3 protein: CASSYSGRPEAFF; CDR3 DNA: TGTGCCAGCAGTTACTCCGGTCGCCCTGAAGCTTTCTTT
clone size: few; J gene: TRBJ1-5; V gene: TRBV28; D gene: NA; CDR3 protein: CATLEGDSNQPQHF; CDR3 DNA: TGTGCCACCCTTGAAGGGGATAGCAATCAGCCCCAGCATTTT
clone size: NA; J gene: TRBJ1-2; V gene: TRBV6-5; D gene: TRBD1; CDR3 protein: CASRETGGALYGYTF; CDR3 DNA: TGTGCCAGCAGGGAGACAGGGGGGGCTCTCTATGGCTACACCTTC
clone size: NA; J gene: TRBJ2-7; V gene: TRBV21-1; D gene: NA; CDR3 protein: CASSKVTSGSYEQYF; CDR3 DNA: TGTGCCAGCAGCAAAGTCACTAGCGGGAGCTACGAGCAGTACTTC
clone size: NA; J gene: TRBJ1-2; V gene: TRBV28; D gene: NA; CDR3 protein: CASSPPGRSLYGYTF; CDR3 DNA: TGTGCCAGCAGTCCCCCAGGGCGGAGCCTCTATGGCTACACCTTC
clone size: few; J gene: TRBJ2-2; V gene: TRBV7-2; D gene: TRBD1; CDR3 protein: CASSLPQGAIGTGELFF; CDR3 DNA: TGTGCCAGCAGCCTCCCACAGGGGGCAATAGGGACCGGGGAGCTGTTTTTT
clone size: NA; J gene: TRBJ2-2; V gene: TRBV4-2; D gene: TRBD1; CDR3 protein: CASSPGTGATGELFF; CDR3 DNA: TGTGCCAGCAGCCCCGGGACAGGGGCTACCGGGGAGCTGTTTTTT
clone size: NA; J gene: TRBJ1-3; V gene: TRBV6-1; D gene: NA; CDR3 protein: CASSEWGGGSGNTIYF; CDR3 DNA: TGTGCCAGCAGTGAATGGGGGGGCGGCTCTGGAAACACCATATATTTT
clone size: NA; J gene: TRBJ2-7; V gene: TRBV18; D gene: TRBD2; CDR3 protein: CASSPPTSSISYEQYF; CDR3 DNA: TGTGCCAGCTCACCACCGACTAGCTCCATCTCCTACGAGCAGTACTTC
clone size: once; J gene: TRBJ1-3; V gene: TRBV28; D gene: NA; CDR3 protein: CASSPPSSGNTIYF; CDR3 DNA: TGTGCCAGCAGCCCCCCGAGCTCTGGAAACACCATATATTTT
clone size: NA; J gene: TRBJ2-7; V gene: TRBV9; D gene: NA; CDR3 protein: CASSERAGDRVGYEQYF; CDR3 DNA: TGTGCCAGCAGCGAGAGGGCGGGTGACCGAGTGGGGTACGAGCAGTACTTC
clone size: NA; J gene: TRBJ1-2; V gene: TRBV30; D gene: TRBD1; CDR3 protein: CAWSGGQGEGGYTF; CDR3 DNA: TGTGCCTGGAGCGGGGGACAGGGAGAGGGTGGCTACACCTTC
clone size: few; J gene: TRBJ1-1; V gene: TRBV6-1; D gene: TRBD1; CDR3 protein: CASSDHRTGWDTEAFF; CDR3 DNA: TGTGCCAGCAGTGACCATCGGACAGGGTGGGACACTGAAGCTTTCTTT
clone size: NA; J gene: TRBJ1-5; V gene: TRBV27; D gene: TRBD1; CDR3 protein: CASRGQAFWQPQHF; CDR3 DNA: TGTGCCAGCCGGGGACAGGCGTTCTGGCAGCCCCAGCATTTT
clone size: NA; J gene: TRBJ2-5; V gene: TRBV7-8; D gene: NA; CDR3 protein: CASSLVEETQYF; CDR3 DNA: TGTGCCAGCAGCTTAGTTGAGGAGACCCAGTACTTC
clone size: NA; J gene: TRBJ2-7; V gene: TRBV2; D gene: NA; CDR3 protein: CASRVVPQNWEQYF; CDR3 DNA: TGTGCCAGCAGGGTCGTCCCCCAAAACTGGGAGCAGTACTTC
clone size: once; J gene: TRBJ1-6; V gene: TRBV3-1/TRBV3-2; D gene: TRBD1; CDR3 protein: CASSQEGGLSPLHF; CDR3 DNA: TGTGCCAGCAGCCAAGAAGGGGGCCTTTCACCCCTCCACTTT